This T cell receptor (beta chain) was profiled in a study of CD8 T cell repertoires and HIV-1 epitope variants. The CDR3 has 18 amino acids. V was shortened by 4 bases and J by 0 bases, with 22 bases between the two germline ends. CDR1 MDHEN and CDR2 SYDVKM come from the germline V gene. Repertoires were generated with immunoSEQ multiplex PCR, while TCRdb's copy carries only in-frame clones and drops some. The top ten hold around 43% of the sample, which has under 3,000 clones, about 63% seen once. Of note for this clone: Antigen specificity is unknown.

The rearrangement joins TRBV28 to TRBJ2-7; D gene unclear. The sequencing input was cultured CD8+ T cells derived from PBMCs. The receptor comes from a male donor with HIV. For the CDR3, the DNA is TGTGCCAGCAGTTCAATCTATGTCAGGTCACTAAGCTCCTACGAGCAGTACTTC. Translated: CASSSIYVRSLSSYEQYF.